The 10 T cell receptor beta chains below were found in one sample sequenced in a study of T-cell reconstitution after alpha-beta-depleted transplantation in children. The TCRbeta library incorporated unique molecular identifiers. TCRdb recomputed calls from the PCR reads with MiXCR, one row per CDR3 protein. The sample has under 300,000 distinct CDR3 sequences; 11% are singletons. Sample: peripheral blood, taken 180 days after TCRalphabeta/CD19-depleted stem cell transplant. The receptors were gathered from a male patient between 2 and 10 years old who had a stem cell transplant for chronic granulomatous disease, so the T cells may come from the graft donor.

Ten or more counts support this clonotype. The chain joins TRBV7-3 to TRBJ2-1, with a tentative D call TRBD2 (7 bases). Germline CDR1 reads SGHTA; CDR2 reads FQGTGA. The CDR3 runs to 14 residues. V was clipped by 5 bases and J by 8 bases, with 16 bases between them. CDR3: CASSLGGAGHEQFF. The DNA of the CDR3 is TGTGCCAGCAGCCTAGGGGGAGCGGGGCATGAGCAGTTCTTC.

This clonotype was seen ten or more times. CDR3 sequence: CSARESSAGYEQYF. The CDR3 region has the DNA TGCAGTGCTAGAGAGTCTAGCGCGGGGTACGAGCAGTACTTC. The chain links TRBV20-1 to TRBJ2-7, with TRBD2 as a possible D gene (6 bases). Germline V CDR1 and CDR2: DFQATT, SNEGSKA (reference sequence). CDR3 size: 14 residues. The V end lost 0 bases, the J end lost 4 bases, and 13 bases lay between the germline ends.

This clonotype occurred many times. J is TRBJ2-7 and V is TRBV5-1, with D perhaps TRBD2 (5 bases). Germline CDR1 reads SGHRS; CDR2 reads YFSETQ. This CDR3 comprises 13 residues. The V and J ends lost 0 bases and 7 bases respectively, with 11 bases between them. CDR3 residues: CASSLEGALEQYF. CDR3 DNA: TGCGCCAGCAGCTTGGAGGGAGCCCTTGAGCAGTACTTC.

This clonotype was recorded at least ten times. The chain uses TRBV7-9 and TRBJ1-1; D might be TRBD1 (6 bases). Germline CDR1 reads SEHNR; CDR2 reads FQNEAQ (reference sequence). Trimming pared 5 bases from V and 2 bases from J, leaving 15 bases between. The CDR3 consists of 15 residues. The CDR3: CASSPNWGANTEAFF. In DNA, the CDR3 is TGTGCCAGCAGCCCAAATTGGGGGGCTAACACTGAAGCTTTCTTT.

At least ten counts were recorded for this clonotype. The V call is TRBV10-2, the J call TRBJ1-2, with D uncertain. Germline V gives CDR1 WSHSY, CDR2 SAAADI. Deletions cut 6 bases from V and 2 bases from J, with 10 bases between. This CDR3 is built from 13 residues. The CDR3 DNA reads as TGCGCCAGCAGCTCAGGATCCAACTATGGCTACACCTTC. This translates into CASSSGSNYGYTF.

Ten or more counts support this clonotype. The chain has TRBV29-1 and TRBJ2-1; D might be TRBD2 (6 bases). This CDR3 has 12 residues. The V end was cut by 5 bases, the J end by 8 bases, with 13 bases between. Germline lookup yields CDR1 SQVTM and CDR2 ANQGSEA. CDR3 region: CSVKGTLHEQFF. Written as DNA, the CDR3 is TGCAGCGTTAAAGGGACTCTCCATGAGCAGTTCTTC.

The rearrangement links TRBV28 to TRBJ1-1, with D possibly being TRBD1 (6 bases). The germline CDR1 and CDR2 sequences are MDHEN and SYDVKM. V was pared by 2 bases and J by 5 bases, with 12 bases between. There are 14 residues in the CDR3. The CDR3 DNA reads TGTGCCAGCAGTTTAGAGCCAGGGGTTACTGAAGCTTTCTTT. Translated, it gives CASSLEPGVTEAFF.

The chain recombines TRBV15 with TRBJ2-2; weak D call: TRBD1 (5 bases). The CDR3 spans 19 residues. Trimming stripped 4 bases from V and 4 bases from J, with 25 bases between. Looked up from germline, CDR1 is LNHNV and CDR2 is YYDKDF (reference sequence). This chain's CDR3 is CATSKPSGLSTEGTGELFF. DNA for the CDR3: TGTGCCACCAGCAAGCCGTCAGGGCTTTCGACCGAAGGCACCGGGGAGCTGTTTTTT.

In the case of this clonotype: At one boundary the junction diverges from the germline segment, which might be a read error. The gene calls are TRBV6-2 or TRBV6-3 and TRBJ1-2; D uncertain. CDR3 size: 14 residues. Germline CDR1 and CDR2: MNHEY and SVGEGT. For the CDR3, the DNA is TGTGCCAGCCGGCAGGTCATTCGATCCTATGGCTACTCCTTC. Translation gives CASRQVIRSYGYSF.

This clonotype was counted at least ten times. The chain employs TRBV20-1 and TRBJ2-1, with 8 bases fitting TRBD2. Per germline, CDR1 DFQATT and CDR2 SNEGSKA (reference sequence). The CDR3 has 14 residues. The V and J ends lost 7 bases and 8 bases, in that order; junction bases with no gene match: 13. The CDR3 region has the DNA TGCAGTGTAGGTCTGCCGGGAGGGCGAGATGAGCAGTTCTTC. It is translated as CSVGLPGGRDEQFF.